What follows is one T cell receptor (beta chain) and its context. Its antigen remains unknown. The CDR3 is 13 residues long. Looked up from germline, CDR1 is MNHNY and CDR2 is SVGAGI (reference sequence). V was pared by 0 bases and J by 11 bases, with 13 bases between. This sample is drawn from a study of graft-versus-host responses after intestinal transplantation. Study context: Following induction with anti-thymocyte globulin, all recipients were given tacrolimus and steroids for two to three years. Overall study findings and caveats: Peak GvH clone levels in circulation were associated with early post-transplant HvG declines.

Sequencing used immunoSEQ multiplex PCR; TCRdb keeps in-frame clones, though not all of them. Here the sample spans about 85,000 clones, around 93% being singletons. The rearrangement joins TRBV6-6 to TRBJ1-2, with a weak D call TRBD1 (6 bases). This receptor was taken from a human donor who was the organ donor for an intestinal transplant. This specimen consisted of unstimulated CD8+ T cells sorted from spleen or lymph node cells, obtained before transplant. CDR3 sequence (DNA): TGTGCCAGCAGTTACTCGAATCAGGGGAGGTACACCTTC. It translates to CASSYSNQGRYTF.